This TCR beta chain appears in the sequencing data of a study of OX40 agonist ivuxolimab in advanced cancers. The repertoire was sequenced with immunoSEQ multiplex PCR; TCRdb's copy has only in-frame clones and lacks some. In the table there are tens of thousands of clones, 85% of which are singletons. Germline assignment: CDR1 LNHDA and CDR2 SQIVND (reference sequence). The trim removed 5 bases at V and 9 bases at J, leaving 8 bases unmatched. The CDR3 contains 14 residues. The chain uses TRBV19 and TRBJ1-2; 11 bases align to TRBD1. This material consisted of CD4+ or CD8+ T cells sorted from blood, taken in a trial of the OX40 agonist ivuxolimab. The receptor was isolated from an adult with an advanced solid tumor such as melanoma, head and neck, liver or kidney cancer. This chain's CDR3 is CASSADRDRGSYTF. CDR3 in DNA: TGTGCCAGTAGTGCGGACCGGGACAGGGGGAGCTACACCTTC.